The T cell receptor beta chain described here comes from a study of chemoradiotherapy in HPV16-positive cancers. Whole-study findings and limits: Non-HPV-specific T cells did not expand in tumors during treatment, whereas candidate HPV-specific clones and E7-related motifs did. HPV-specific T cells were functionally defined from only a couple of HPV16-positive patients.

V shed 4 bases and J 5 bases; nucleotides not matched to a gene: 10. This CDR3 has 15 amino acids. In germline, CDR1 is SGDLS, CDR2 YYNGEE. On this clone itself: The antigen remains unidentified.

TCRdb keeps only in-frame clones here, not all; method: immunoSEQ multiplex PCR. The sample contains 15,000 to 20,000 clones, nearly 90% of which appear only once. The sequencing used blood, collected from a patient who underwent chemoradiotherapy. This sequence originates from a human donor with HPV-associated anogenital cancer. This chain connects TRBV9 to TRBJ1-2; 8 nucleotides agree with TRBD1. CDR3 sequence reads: CASSPYPGQAYGYTF. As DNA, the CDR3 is TGTGCCAGCAGCCCCTATCCGGGACAGGCATATGGCTACACCTTC.